One T cell receptor beta chain is described in this entry. There are 15 residues in the CDR3. Trimming at V came to 5 bases and at J to 4 bases, leaving 10 bases not matched to a gene. Germline V gene lookup returns CDR1 SGHRS and CDR2 YFSETQ. Original methodology: Estimated nucleated cell counts came from reference gene primer amplification. Produced via immunoSEQ multiplex PCR; TCRdb's table is partial and in-frame only. That table is the source of V, J and clone size, and D and trimming were worked out from the DNA. The table records 250,000 to 350,000 clones, 89% of them present only once. These data come from a study of blood T cell repertoires in COVID-19. Study context: Acute and convalescent COVID-19 specimens originated in the United States, Italy and Spain. Sources were T cells, B-cell-depleted T cells, or PBMCs; the material itself was cDNA or gDNA.

The sample consisted of peripheral blood. This sequence joins TRBV5-1 and TRBJ1-2; 8 positions agree with TRBD1. This TCR was sampled from a woman in her sixties or seventies with acute or convalescent COVID-19. CDR3 region: CASSPQGAVRYGYTF. The CDR3 DNA follows: TGCGCCAGCAGTCCCCAGGGGGCAGTCCGCTATGGCTACACCTTC.